The 21 T cell receptor beta chains below were found in one sample sequenced in a study of T cells in Graves' hyperthyroidism and ophthalmopathy. RNA transcripts yielded amplified TCR beta CDR3 regions. First-round RT-PCR targeting the TCR CDR3 was performed with the HTBI primer set. MiXCR was run by TCRdb on the multiplex PCR reads, yielding one entry per CDR3 protein. Of roughly 380,000 distinct CDR3 sequences listed, approximately 14% are singletons. The sequenced material came from blood. The receptors here all came from a woman in her sixties with Graves' hyperthyroidism.

The chain joins TRBV19 to TRBJ1-5; 9 bases match TRBD1. CDR1 is LNHDA, CDR2 SQIVND, per germline (reference sequence). This CDR3 comprises 13 residues. The V segment lost 7 bases and the J segment 7 bases; nucleotides outside the gene matches: 5. Here the CDR3 reads CASTRTGAQPQHF. The CDR3 DNA is TGTGCCAGTACACGGACAGGGGCCCAGCCCCAGCATTTT.

This clonotype was seen many times. V is TRBV28 and J is TRBJ1-2; tentatively, D is TRBD1 (5 bases). The V gene lost 4 bases and the J gene lost 7 bases, with 13 bases spanning the gap. The CDR3 consists of 13 residues. Germline V gene data show CDR1 as MDHEN and CDR2 as SYDVKM. Here the CDR3 DNA reads TGTGCCAGCAGTTCACAGGTCTTTAGTGGCTACACCTTC. This translates into CASSSQVFSGYTF.

This clonotype was counted many times. The rearrangement uses TRBV27 and TRBJ2-1, with TRBD1 identical over 9 bases. Germline assignment: CDR1 MNHEY and CDR2 SMNVEV (reference sequence). J was trimmed by 10 bases and V by 3 bases; bases with no gene match: 10. The CDR3 is 15 amino acids. Written as DNA, the CDR3 is TGTGCCAGCAGTTTCGGATACAGGGGGCGAGGGGAGCAGTTCTTC. This translates into CASSFGYRGRGEQFF.

On this clonotype itself: A much larger clone is a single base away; this may be a read error. The chain recombines TRBV12-3 or TRBV12-4 with TRBJ2-1; D unclear. The CDR3 runs 14 residues. CDR3 DNA sequence: TGTGCCAGCAATTTGCGCCGCTCCCACAATGAGCAGTTCTTC. Its translation is CASNLRRSHNEQFF.

As for this clonotype: A read error may be the cause here, since a much bigger clone is one base away. V gene TRBV20-1 combines with J gene TRBJ2-7; tentatively, D is TRBD1 (7 bases). Trimming shortened V by 6 bases and J by 5 bases, and 14 bases separated the two germline ends. The germline V gene encodes CDR1 DFQATT and CDR2 SNEGSKA (reference sequence). CDR3 size: 12 residues. Here the CDR3 reads CSAAGGLDEQYF. Here the CDR3 DNA reads TGCAGTGCCGCAGGGGGGCTCGACGAGCAGTACTTC.

This chain uses TRBV7-9 with TRBJ1-6; 7 nucleotides line up with TRBD1. Trimming removed 5 bases from V and 5 bases from J; junction bases left unmatched: 3. This CDR3 has 14 amino acids. Germline CDR1 is SEHNR and CDR2 is FQNEAQ (reference sequence). CDR3 protein: CASSQDRNNSPLHF. CDR3 in DNA: TGTGCCAGCAGCCAGGACAGGAATAATTCACCCCTCCACTTT.

This clonotype was seen repeatedly, ten times or more. The chain recombines TRBV12-3 or TRBV12-4 with TRBJ1-2; 8 bases match TRBD1. V shed 5 bases, J shed 7 bases, and the junction held 15 bases outside the gene matches. The CDR3 runs to 16 residues. The CDR3 protein is CASSLFLGQGRGGYTF. The CDR3 DNA is TGTGCCAGCAGTCTTTTTCTCGGACAGGGAAGAGGTGGCTACACCTTC.

This clonotype was found many times. The rearrangement uses TRBV7-9 and TRBJ1-1; D is perhaps TRBD1 (5 bases). In germline, CDR1 is SEHNR, CDR2 FQNEAQ (reference sequence). V lost 1 base and J 8 bases, leaving 17 bases between the germline ends. The CDR3 runs to 15 residues. CDR3 in amino acids: CASSLVQAGVGEAFF. The DNA of the CDR3 is TGTGCCAGCAGCTTAGTACAGGCCGGGGTCGGGGAAGCTTTCTTT.

This clonotype was detected ten times or more. The chain links TRBV10-3 to TRBJ1-5; 7 bases are a match to TRBD1. This CDR3 has 14 residues. CDR1 and CDR2 (germline): ENHRY, SYGVKD. V lost 4 bases and J lost 3; bases outside the gene matches: 3. CDR3 amino acids: CAISATGNNQPQHF. In nucleotides, the CDR3 is TGTGCCATCAGTGCGACAGGGAACAATCAGCCCCAGCATTTT.

The chain recombines TRBV5-1 with TRBJ2-3, with 9 positions matching TRBD2. The J segment lost 4 bases and the V segment lost 2 bases, leaving 11 bases of the junction unmatched. The germline gives CDR1 SGHRS, CDR2 YFSETQ. The CDR3 spans 17 residues. CDR3 amino acids: CASSFARIAGAPDTQYF. CDR3 sequence (DNA): TGCGCCAGCAGCTTCGCGAGGATAGCGGGAGCTCCAGATACGCAGTATTTT.

This clonotype turned up a few times. In DNA form, the CDR3 reads TGTGCCAGCAGTTACATCGGGCCACAAGAGACCCAGTACTTC. This encodes CASSYIGPQETQYF. The chain employs TRBV6-5 and TRBJ2-5; no reliable D call. The germline CDR1 and CDR2 sequences are MNHEY and SVGAGI. Trimming left V 2 bases short and J 2 bases short, with 9 bases between. The CDR3 has 14 amino acids.

The V gene is TRBV4-1, the J gene TRBJ2-6; 8 bases match TRBD2. In germline, CDR1 is MGHRA, CDR2 YSYEKL. There are 19 residues in the CDR3. J was trimmed by 0 bases and V by 0 bases; bases with no gene match: 7. The CDR3 nucleotides are TGCGCCAGCAGCCAAGATCGAGAACTAGCGGACTCTGGGGCCAACGTCCTGACTTTC. Translation gives CASSQDRELADSGANVLTF.

This clonotype was seen repeatedly, ten times or more. The J gene is TRBJ1-5, the V gene TRBV28; 7 nucleotides align to TRBD1. J gave up 9 bases and V 3 bases, and 11 bases lay outside the gene matches. Germline V gives CDR1 MDHEN, CDR2 SYDVKM. CDR3 length: 15 residues. In DNA form, the CDR3 reads TGTGCCAGCAGTTTGGTACAAGGGGGCTATCGGCCCCAGCATTTT. Translating it yields CASSLVQGGYRPQHF.

The V gene is TRBV28, the J gene TRBJ2-5; TRBD1 agrees at 7 bases. This CDR3 is 15 amino acids long. The V and J ends lost 3 bases and 2 bases, in that order; junction bases with no gene match: 6. CDR1 is MDHEN and CDR2 is SYDVKM in the germline V gene. The chain's CDR3 is CASSFETGQQETQYF. In nucleotides, the CDR3 is TGTGCCAGCAGTTTCGAGACAGGGCAACAAGAGACCCAGTACTTC.

The chain employs TRBV6-5 and TRBJ2-1, with D uncertain. Germline CDR1 MNHEY, CDR2 SVGAGI. V lost 4 bases to trimming and J lost 5 bases, with 9 bases between them. The CDR3 has 13 residues. The CDR3 coding sequence is TGTGCCAGCAGTTTCTACAGTAACAATGAGCAGTTCTTC. Its translation: CASSFYSNNEQFF.

The sample holds many counts of this clonotype. The V call is TRBV7-2, the J call TRBJ2-1; maybe TRBD1 (6 bases). Germline V gene data show CDR1 as SGHTA and CDR2 as FQGNSA. The CDR3 totals 16 residues. Trimming took 5 bases from V and 7 from J, leaving 21 bases between them. This CDR3 is CASSKNTGSQWNEQFF. DNA for the CDR3: TGTGCCAGCAGCAAAAATACAGGGTCACAATGGAATGAGCAGTTCTTC.

In its sample, this clonotype was seen once. A read error is possible here, since a much larger clone lies one base away. The chain links TRBV12-3 or TRBV12-4 to TRBJ2-5; possibly TRBD1 or TRBD2 for D (5 bases each). The last part of the DNA fits TRBJ2-1 better; the J call may be wrong. The CDR3 runs to 13 residues. Written as DNA, the CDR3 is TGTGCCAGCAGTCCGGGGCTTGGGGAGACCCAGTTCTTC. As protein: CASSPGLGETQFF.

This clonotype was seen repeatedly, ten times or more. The chain employs TRBV2 and TRBJ2-7; no firm D call. V was trimmed by 6 bases and J by 3 bases, leaving 12 bases between them. Germline V gene data show CDR1 as SNHLY and CDR2 as FYNNEI. This CDR3 spans 13 amino acids. The CDR3 loop is CASSYGRIYEQYF. The CDR3 region has the DNA TGTGCCAGCAGCTACGGACGGATCTACGAGCAGTACTTC. Full variable domain (rest looked up from reference TRBV2 and TRBJ2-7): EPEVTQTPSHQVTQMGQEVILRCVPISNHLYFYWYRQILGQKVEFLVSFYNNEISEKSEIFDDQFSVERPDGSNFTLKIRSTKLEDSAMYFCASSYGRIYEQYFGPGTRLTVT.

About this clonotype: Possible read error: a much larger clone is one base away. V is TRBV6-4 and J is TRBJ1-5; maybe TRBD1 (6 bases). Germline loops: CDR1 MRHNA, CDR2 SNTAGT. Trimming left V 4 bases short and J 0 bases short, with 7 bases between. There are 14 residues in the CDR3. The DNA of the CDR3 is TGTGCCAGCAGTGGACAGGATAGCAATCAGCCCCAGCATTTT. Protein: CASSGQDSNQPQHF.

This clonotype was seen ten or more times. This sequence joins TRBV12-3 or TRBV12-4 and TRBJ2-6, with a tentative D call TRBD2 (5 bases). Trimming removed 2 bases at V and 2 bases at J, with 7 bases between. This CDR3 spans 15 amino acids. The DNA of the CDR3 is TGTGCCAGCAGTTTAAGAGGGACTGGGGCCAACGTCCTGACTTTC. This codes for CASSLRGTGANVLTF.

This clonotype was seen more than once but under ten times. The chain recombines TRBV6-4 with TRBJ1-3; D is uncertain. V was shortened by 3 bases and J by 0 bases, with 9 bases between the two germline ends. Germline-derived CDR1 and CDR2 are MRHNA and SNTAGT. The CDR3 extends over 15 amino acids. CDR3 sequence (DNA): TGTGCCAGCAGTGAGATAGGAGACTCTGGAAACACCATATATTTT. It yields the protein CASSEIGDSGNTIYF.